The clone carrying this T cell receptor (beta chain) was found a few times. The data stem from a study of blood T cell repertoires in COVID-19. On the study more broadly: The United States, Italy and Spain provided the acute and convalescent COVID-19 samples. The analysed material was cDNA or gDNA that came from T cells, B-cell-depleted T cells, or PBMCs.

Original handling: Counts of nucleated cells, estimated from reference gene primer amplification, were obtained. The protocol was immunoSEQ multiplex PCR, while the TCRdb copy is restricted to in-frame clones and leaves out a portion. The DNA gave D and trimming, while V, J and clone size come from that table. The repertoire holds around 76,000 clones, about 85% seen once, with roughly 13% in the top ten. Germline trimming cut 5 bases from V and 5 bases from J; bases unmatched to any gene: 12. The CDR3 totals 15 residues. Germline CDR1 is LGHNA and CDR2 is YNFKEQ. Specimen: peripheral blood. The sequence was obtained from a man aged 50 to 60 with COVID-19, enrolled during active disease. The chain joins TRBV4-2 to TRBJ2-7, with 7 bases fitting TRBD1. CDR3 in amino acids: CASSITTGIEDEQYF. The CDR3 DNA is TGTGCCAGCAGCATCACGACAGGGATCGAGGACGAGCAGTACTTC.